This T cell receptor (beta chain) is from a study of shared T cell receptors in the human thymus. V lost 0 bases to trimming and J lost 9 bases, with 13 bases between them. The CDR3 totals 13 residues. Germline loops: CDR1 SGHNT, CDR2 YYREEE (reference sequence). Method: immunoSEQ multiplex PCR; TCRdb's copy keeps in-frame clones and lacks some. In the table there are more than 550,000 clones, around 87% of which are singletons. This same sample was also part of a study on human thymus T cells. This second study says: The people who donated were healthy Finnish babies having corrective surgery for congenital heart defects. Resections from corrective heart surgery provided thymus tissue. Thymic repertoires from unrelated individuals overlapped highly, related research reported.

This clonotype originated in a boy under three years old with a congenital heart defect. The J gene is TRBJ2-7, the V gene TRBV5-4; D possibly corresponds to TRBD2 (6 bases). The sequencing sample was made of thymocytes. CDR3: CASSLGRGLRQYF. CDR3 nucleotide sequence: TGTGCCAGCAGCTTGGGGCGGGGATTGAGGCAGTACTTC. The full variable domain, rest sourced from reference TRBV5-4 and TRBJ2-7, is ETGVTQSPTHLIKTRGQQVTLRCSSQSGHNTVSWYQQALGQGPQFIFQYYREEENGRGNFPPRFSGLQFPNYSSELNVNALELDDSALYLCASSLGRGLRQYFGPGTRLTVT.